In this sample, the clone carrying this TCR beta chain turned up once. The sample belongs to a study of blood T cell repertoires in COVID-19. Study at large: Acute and convalescent COVID-19 samples came from the United States, Italy and Spain. The cDNA or gDNA used as material had been derived from T cells, B-cell-depleted T cells, or PBMCs.

Generated by immunoSEQ multiplex PCR, the TCRdb table keeps only in-frame clones and is missing some. There are hundreds of thousands of clones in the sample; 75% to 90% occur only once, and under 3% lies in the top ten. Participant-reported clinical history was the basis for cohort assignment. Either two negative PCRs, clearance, or symptom resolution qualified Cohort 3 donors as recovered. Germline V gene lookup returns CDR1 SGHRS and CDR2 YFSETQ. Germline trimming cut 4 bases from V and 4 bases from J; bases unmatched to any gene: 13. The CDR3 runs 17 residues. The sequenced sample consisted of PBMCs or T cells enriched from blood (not recorded which). The chain uses TRBV5-1 and TRBJ1-3, with 8 bases identical to TRBD1. The origin of this receptor is a woman younger than 30 who had recovered from COVID-19. The CDR3 loop is CASSRWTGRGSGNTIYF. The CDR3 DNA sequence: TGCGCCAGCAGCAGGTGGACAGGGCGAGGATCCGGAAACACCATATATTTT.